Presented here are 4 T cell receptor beta chains from one specimen sequenced in a study of T cell responses to AZD1222 COVID-19 vaccine. The assay was immunoSEQ multiplex PCR, and TCRdb's table has in-frame clones only and misses some. The data show about 150,000 clones, with roughly 90% seen just once and roughly 3.5% held by the top ten. The material sequenced was peripheral blood, taken 28 days after the second AZD1222 dose. The receptors derive from an adult who received the AZD1222 COVID-19 vaccine.

J is TRBJ2-2 and V is TRBV5-4, with a tentative D call TRBD1 (5 bases). This CDR3 contains 16 residues. Trimming stripped 3 bases from V and 1 base from J, with 13 bases between. Germline CDR1 SGHNT, CDR2 YYREEE (reference sequence). The CDR3 nucleotides are TGTGCCAGCAGCTACCCACCAGGACAGAACACCGGGGAGCTGTTTTTT. Amino acid sequence: CASSYPPGQNTGELFF. The variable domain in full, with the rest retrieved from reference TRBV5-4 and TRBJ2-2, is ETGVTQSPTHLIKTRGQQVTLRCSSQSGHNTVSWYQQALGQGPQFIFQYYREEENGRGNFPPRFSGLQFPNYSSELNVNALELDDSALYLCASSYPPGQNTGELFFGEGSRLTVL.

The V gene is TRBV7-9, the J gene TRBJ2-4; D is undetermined. There are 13 residues in the CDR3. Germline V gives CDR1 SEHNR, CDR2 FQNEAQ (reference sequence). V gave up 3 bases and J gave up 7 bases, with 10 bases separating them. This chain's CDR3 is CASSFRHGNIQYF. The CDR3 DNA sequence: TGTGCCAGCAGCTTCAGACACGGCAACATTCAGTACTTC.

V is TRBV14 and J is TRBJ1-3; D is perhaps TRBD1 (6 bases). CDR3 length: 16 amino acids. Looked up from germline, CDR1 is SGHDN and CDR2 is FVKESK. V was trimmed by 4 bases and J by 4 bases, leaving 17 bases between them. In nucleotides, the CDR3 is TGTGCCAGCAGCCCCAGGGTGGGGGCCTCGGGAAACACCATATATTTT. The encoded protein is CASSPRVGASGNTIYF.

This chain links TRBV12-3 or TRBV12-4 with TRBJ2-5; 8 nucleotides match TRBD1. The J segment lost 7 bases and the V segment lost 4 bases, leaving 2 bases of the junction unmatched. CDR3 length: 12 amino acids. CDR3 nucleotide sequence: TGTGCCAGCAGTTCTACAGGGGGGACCCAGTACTTC. It translates to CASSSTGGTQYF.